These 24 T cell receptor beta chains originate from one sample sequenced in a study of OX40 agonist ivuxolimab in advanced cancers. Here immunoSEQ multiplex PCR was the method, and the copy in TCRdb shows in-frame clones only, minus some. Of 40,000 to 45,000 clones in the sample, approximately 92% were seen once. This specimen consisted of CD4+ or CD8+ T cells sorted from blood, obtained in a trial of the OX40 agonist ivuxolimab. All receptors derive from an adult with an advanced solid tumor such as melanoma, head and neck, liver or kidney cancer.

The sample holds a few counts of this clone. The V gene is TRBV7-9, the J gene TRBJ2-1; TRBD2 matches at 11 bases. There are 15 residues in the CDR3. J gave up 4 bases and V 5 bases, and 4 bases lay outside the gene matches. In germline, CDR1 is SEHNR, CDR2 FQNEAQ (reference sequence). The CDR3 DNA is TGTGCCAGCAGCACTAGCGGGGGATTATACAATGAGCAGTTCTTC. This encodes CASSTSGGLYNEQFF.

The table lists this clone with a count of one. The chain employs TRBV6-1 and TRBJ2-7; TRBD1 might be the D (5 bases). The germline V gene has CDR1 MNHNS and CDR2 SASEGT. Trimming stripped 7 bases from V and 3 bases from J, with 16 bases between. CDR3 length: 14 amino acids. CDR3 in amino acids: CASKFLKGDYEQYF. The DNA for the CDR3 is TGTGCCAGCAAGTTTCTCAAAGGGGACTACGAGCAGTACTTC.

This sequence joins TRBV19 and TRBJ2-1; the D is unclear. With 5 bases removed from V and 4 bases from J, the gap between germline ends came to 15 bases. CDR1 and CDR2 from the germline V gene are LNHDA and SQIVND (reference sequence). CDR3 length: 15 residues. CDR3 bases: TGTGCCAGTAGTGAGGAAACTCTACTTTACAATGAGCAGTTCTTC. Protein product: CASSEETLLYNEQFF.

The V call is TRBV7-3, the J call TRBJ2-3; D unclear. V lost 4 bases and J 2 bases, leaving 10 bases between the germline ends. This CDR3 contains 14 residues. Germline V lookup: CDR1 SGHTA, CDR2 FQGTGA. The CDR3 here is CASSSGLATDTQYF. The CDR3, as DNA: TGTGCCAGCAGCTCGGGTCTCGCCACAGATACGCAGTATTTT.

The rearrangement links TRBV19 to TRBJ2-3; TRBD2 agrees at 7 bases. With 5 bases clipped from V and 1 base from J, the junction kept 15 bases outside the gene matches. Germline lookup yields CDR1 LNHDA and CDR2 SQIVND (reference sequence). The CDR3 has 18 residues. This CDR3 reads CASSLDGRPSGGTDTQYF. Here the CDR3 DNA reads TGTGCCAGTAGTTTGGATGGGCGGCCGAGCGGGGGCACAGATACGCAGTATTTT.

The sample holds one count of this clone. The chain is built from TRBV11-3 and TRBJ2-1, with D possibly being TRBD1 (5 bases). Looked up from germline, CDR1 is SGHNT and CDR2 is YENEEA. Trimming stripped 3 bases from V and 8 bases from J, with 17 bases between. There are 15 residues in the CDR3. CDR3 coding DNA: TGTGCCAGCAGCTTGGAAGGGGTTGCTTTGGATGAGCAGTTCTTC. It yields the protein CASSLEGVALDEQFF. The entire variable domain, with the rest obtained from reference TRBV11-3 and TRBJ2-1, is as follows: EAGVVQSPRYKIIEKKQPVAFWCNPISGHNTLYWYLQNLGQGPELLIRYENEEAVDDSQLPKDRFSAERLKGVDSTLKIQPAELGDSAVYLCASSLEGVALDEQFFGPGTRLTVL.

V gene TRBV5-4 combines with J gene TRBJ1-6, with D tentatively TRBD1 (5 bases). This CDR3 has 16 amino acids. V dropped 4 bases and J dropped 8 bases, with 19 bases sitting between them. CDR1 SGHNT and CDR2 YYREEE come from the germline V gene (reference sequence). CDR3 region: CASSKGPQIGDSPLHF. The CDR3 nucleotides are TGTGCCAGCAGCAAGGGACCGCAAATTGGCGATTCACCCCTCCACTTT.

V is TRBV28 and J is TRBJ2-7; D perhaps matches TRBD2 (6 bases). Germline CDR1 and CDR2: MDHEN and SYDVKM. V gave up 6 bases and J gave up 7 bases, with 13 bases separating them. The CDR3 spans 12 residues. DNA of the CDR3: TGTGCCAGCAGCCCTGGGGGGTTGGAGCAGTACTTC. Its protein product is CASSPGGLEQYF.

The gene calls are TRBV6-5 and TRBJ1-1; D is possibly TRBD1 (5 bases). CDR3 length: 13 amino acids. The germline V gene encodes CDR1 MNHEY and CDR2 SVGAGI. Trimming took 6 bases from V and 8 from J, leaving 16 bases between them. In DNA form, the CDR3 reads TGTGCCAGCAGCCGTGAGGACGGGGCCGAAGCTTTCTTT. The encoded protein is CASSREDGAEAFF.

The chain joins TRBV27 to TRBJ2-1; D might be TRBD1 (5 bases). Trimming pared 3 bases from V and 0 bases from J, leaving 12 bases between. The germline gives CDR1 MNHEY, CDR2 SMNVEV (reference sequence). This CDR3 has 16 residues. The CDR3 loop is CASSFRADSSYNEQFF. CDR3 nucleotide sequence: TGTGCCAGCAGTTTCAGGGCGGATAGCTCCTACAATGAGCAGTTCTTC.

This sequence joins TRBV10-2 and TRBJ2-7, with TRBD1 identical over 7 bases. V shed 2 bases, J shed 3 bases, and the junction held 4 bases outside the gene matches. CDR3 size: 14 residues. The germline V gene encodes CDR1 WSHSY and CDR2 SAAADI. CDR3 in amino acids: CASSETTGYYEQYF. The CDR3, as DNA: TGCGCCAGCAGTGAGACGACAGGGTACTACGAGCAGTACTTC.

The genes are TRBV19 and TRBJ2-3; 8 bases are a match to TRBD1. Germline-derived CDR1 and CDR2 are LNHDA and SQIVND (reference sequence). The CDR3 sequence is 16 residues long. V shed 6 bases and J 2 bases; nucleotides not matched to a gene: 10. The CDR3 protein is CASSGQGRAFTDTQYF. CDR3 nucleotides: TGTGCCAGTAGCGGACAGGGCCGGGCCTTCACAGATACGCAGTATTTT.

V is TRBV29-1 and J is TRBJ2-2; D gene ambiguous. Trimming left V 4 bases short and J 3 bases short, with 9 bases between. The CDR3 is 13 residues long. The V gene's germline CDR1 is SQVTM and CDR2 ANQGSEA. The CDR3 sequence: CSVGRLDTGELFF. CDR3 nucleotide sequence: TGCAGCGTTGGCAGGTTGGACACCGGGGAGCTGTTTTTT.

The chain uses TRBV6-5 and TRBJ2-5, with D possibly TRBD2 on 6 matching bases. Trimming cost V 8 bases and J 5 bases, with 21 bases left between them. CDR3 length: 15 amino acids. From germline, CDR1 is MNHEY and CDR2 SVGAGI. CDR3 bases: TGTGCCAGCTCCCGGGGGAGCCAGCCTGGTGAGACCCAGTACTTC. Residues: CASSRGSQPGETQYF.

The chain couples TRBV29-1 to TRBJ1-2, with TRBD1 matching 9 bases. CDR1 is SQVTM and CDR2 is ANQGSEA in the germline V gene. The CDR3 has 11 residues. V shed 5 bases, J shed 6 bases, and the junction held 1 base outside the gene matches. The CDR3, as DNA: TGCAGCGTTCGGACAGGGGATGGCTACACCTTC. It is translated as CSVRTGDGYTF.

The chain couples TRBV9 to TRBJ2-5; 9 bases are shared with TRBD1. V shed 3 bases and J 4 bases; nucleotides not matched to a gene: 7. CDR3 length: 15 residues. In germline, CDR1 is SGDLS, CDR2 YYNGEE. The CDR3 protein is CASSGTGVGGETQYF. For the CDR3, the DNA is TGTGCCAGCAGCGGGACAGGGGTGGGCGGAGAGACCCAGTACTTC.

The rearrangement uses TRBV6-5 and TRBJ2-2, with 12 positions matching TRBD2. The V segment lost 6 bases and the J segment 5 bases; nucleotides outside the gene matches: 4. Germline CDR1 is MNHEY and CDR2 is SVGAGI. The CDR3 has 15 residues. In DNA form, the CDR3 reads TGTGCCAGCAGATCACTAGCGGGGGGAACCGGGGAGCTGTTTTTT. It encodes CASRSLAGGTGELFF.

This clone was recorded once. The chain links TRBV27 to TRBJ1-2; 7 bases match TRBD1. The CDR3 has 17 amino acids. The germline V gene has CDR1 MNHEY and CDR2 SMNVEV (reference sequence). V shed 5 bases and J 1 base; nucleotides not matched to a gene: 13. The CDR3: CASSLRVWDSGNYGYTF. The CDR3 bases are TGTGCCAGCAGTCTAAGAGTATGGGACAGCGGTAACTATGGCTACACCTTC.

This sequence joins TRBV6-5 and TRBJ2-2, with no clear D. CDR1 MNHEY and CDR2 SVGAGI come from the germline V gene. Deletions cut 6 bases from V and 7 bases from J, with 9 bases between. This CDR3 comprises 12 residues. The CDR3 loop reads CASRVLGGELFF. The DNA for the CDR3 is TGTGCCAGCAGGGTCCTTGGCGGGGAGCTGTTTTTT.

The chain recombines TRBV2 with TRBJ2-2; 14 bases line up with TRBD2. Germline CDR1 reads SNHLY; CDR2 reads FYNNEI. V was clipped by 7 bases and J by 2 bases; unmatched bases: 3. The CDR3 has 16 amino acids. The CDR3 spells CASTGLAGGNTGELFF. CDR3 DNA: TGTGCCAGCACAGGACTAGCGGGGGGAAACACCGGGGAGCTGTTTTTT.

The chain is built from TRBV4-3 and TRBJ1-2; 7 bases match TRBD1. In germline, CDR1 is LGHNA, CDR2 YSLEER. The CDR3 sequence is 17 residues long. With V trimmed by 1 base and J by 7 bases, 15 bases remained unmatched. The CDR3: CASSQVGTATTLRGYTF. CDR3 DNA sequence: TGCGCCAGCAGCCAAGTGGGGACAGCCACTACCTTGCGTGGCTACACCTTC.

The rearrangement uses TRBV4-2 and TRBJ1-2, with D possibly being TRBD1 (5 bases). Germline CDR1 is LGHNA and CDR2 is YNFKEQ. V was pared by 0 bases and J by 3 bases, with 11 bases between. This CDR3 has 15 residues. CDR3 amino acids: CASSQDYGADYGYTF. Written as DNA, the CDR3 is TGTGCCAGCAGCCAAGATTACGGGGCTGACTATGGCTACACCTTC.

This chain uses TRBV27 with TRBJ1-2, with 7 positions matching TRBD1. Trimming removed 5 bases from V and 8 bases from J; junction bases left unmatched: 14. Germline CDR1 reads MNHEY; CDR2 reads SMNVEV (reference sequence). The CDR3 runs to 15 residues. As DNA, the CDR3 is TGTGCCAGCAGTCTTAGGGGGCCCCGCTATGGAGGCTACACCTTC. Protein product: CASSLRGPRYGGYTF.

This chain joins TRBV9 and TRBJ2-1, with 10 nucleotides matching TRBD1. V shed 3 bases, J shed 7 bases, and the junction held 7 bases outside the gene matches. The germline gives CDR1 SGDLS, CDR2 YYNGEE. The CDR3 length is 15 residues. This CDR3 reads CASSDIRTGGNEQFF. The CDR3 nucleotides are TGTGCCAGCAGCGATATCAGGACAGGGGGAAATGAGCAGTTCTTC.